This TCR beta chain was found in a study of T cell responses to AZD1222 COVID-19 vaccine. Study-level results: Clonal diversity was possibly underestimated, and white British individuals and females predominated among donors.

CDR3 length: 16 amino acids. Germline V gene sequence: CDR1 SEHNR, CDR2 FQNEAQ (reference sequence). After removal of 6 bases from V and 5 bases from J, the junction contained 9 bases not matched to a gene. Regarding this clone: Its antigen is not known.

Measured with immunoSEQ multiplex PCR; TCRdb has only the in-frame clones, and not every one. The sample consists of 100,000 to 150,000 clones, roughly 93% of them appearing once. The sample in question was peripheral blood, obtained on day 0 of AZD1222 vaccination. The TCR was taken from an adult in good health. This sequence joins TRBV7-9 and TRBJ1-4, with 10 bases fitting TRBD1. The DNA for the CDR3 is TGTGCCAGCAGTTCCCTGTGGGGACAGGGGAATGAAAAACTGTTTTTT. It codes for CASSSLWGQGNEKLFF.